The 10 T cell receptor beta chains reported below all come from one sample, sequenced in a study of human T cells and chemical hapten exposure (dated by TCRdb to the early 2020s). Libraries were made using RACE. These reads were obtained on a NextSeq 500. TCRdb reanalyzed the raw reads on its own, using fastp at Q25 for trimming and MiXCR for clone calling, and kept in-frame beta chains. Rows are combined by CDR3 protein, so each entry shows the most common genes and DNA. Within this sample are about 360,000 distinct CDR3 sequences, with under 9% of them counted one time only. Together, the top ten hold roughly 8% of the sample. Reading the label with the study, this specimen's time point is: patch test 1, 2 weeks after DPC sensitization. The sample's treatment or condition label, decoded: therapeutic diphenylcyclopropenone sensitization with weekly scalp DPC. The starting material was whole blood, obtained in connection with sensitization to the hapten diphenylcyclopropenone (DPC). Receptors were obtained from a woman aged 18-29 years with alopecia areata. Some clones in this sample may be carry-over from other donors' samples.

This clonotype was observed a handful of times. This chain connects TRBV10-3 to TRBJ1-1; D is undetermined. The CDR3 consists of 13 residues. V was cut by 6 bases and J by 3 bases, with 11 bases left in between. Per germline, CDR1 ENHRY and CDR2 SYGVKD. The CDR3 reads CAIRPTGYTEAFF. The CDR3, as DNA: TGTGCCATCAGGCCTACTGGCTACACTGAAGCTTTCTTT.

Only a few counts were recorded for this clonotype. The J gene is TRBJ2-7, the V gene TRBV12-3 or TRBV12-4; no clear D. With 5 bases removed from V and 6 bases from J, the gap between germline ends came to 11 bases. The CDR3 is 12 amino acids. CDR3 in amino acids: CASSPSTTEQYF. The CDR3 bases are TGTGCCAGCAGTCCCTCCACTACCGAGCAGTACTTC.

The J gene is TRBJ1-5, the V gene TRBV29-1; 12 bases are shared with TRBD1. This CDR3 has 16 residues. J gave up 4 bases and V 7 bases, and 11 bases lay outside the gene matches. Germline CDR1 is SQVTM and CDR2 is ANQGSEA. DNA for the CDR3: TGCAGCGGGACATCTGGGACAGGGGGCATTAATCAGCCCCAGCATTTT. It encodes CSGTSGTGGINQPQHF.

The CDR3 DNA reads TGTGCCAGCAGCTTAGGCGGGGGGGCGGTGGAGACCCAGTACTTC. It specifies CASSLGGGAVETQYF. V is TRBV7-8 and J is TRBJ2-5; 9 nucleotides line up with TRBD2. V trimming: 1 base; J trimming: 5 bases; junction bases outside the gene matches: 5. CDR1 is SGHVS and CDR2 is FQNEAQ in the germline V gene. CDR3 length: 15 residues.

The chain is built from TRBV6-1 and TRBJ2-6; 9 bases match TRBD1. CDR3 length: 17 residues. The germline CDR1 and CDR2 sequences are MNHNS and SASEGT. V was pared by 11 bases and J by 2 bases, with 13 bases of the junction left unmatched. CDR3 region: CAGKRDRVSAGANVLTF. CDR3 DNA: TGTGCCGGCAAACGGGACAGGGTATCGGCTGGGGCCAACGTCCTGACTTTC.

This clonotype was observed many times. This chain links TRBV10-3 with TRBJ2-3; 9 nucleotides line up with TRBD2. Germline-derived CDR1 and CDR2 are ENHRY and SYGVKD. The CDR3 runs 15 residues. The V segment lost 2 bases and the J segment 5 bases; nucleotides outside the gene matches: 5. The CDR3 DNA reads TGTGCCATCAGTGAGGGTAGCGGGGGCGGAGATACGCAGTATTTT. Amino acid sequence: CAISEGSGGGDTQYF.

In its sample, this clonotype was seen many times. The chain joins TRBV10-3 to TRBJ2-7; TRBD2 agrees at 12 bases. The germline V gene has CDR1 ENHRY and CDR2 SYGVKD. Trimming cost V 8 bases and J 5 bases; bases outside gene matches: 4. The CDR3 length is 13 residues. The CDR3, as DNA: TGTGCCATCGGACTAGCGGGGCTCGACGAGCAGTACTTC. Its protein product is CAIGLAGLDEQYF.

This clonotype was recorded at least ten times. The CDR3 nucleotides are TGCGCCAGCAGCTTGGACAAACTAGCGGGGTCTGCAGATACGCAGTATTTT. Translating it yields CASSLDKLAGSADTQYF. The chain has TRBV5-1 and TRBJ2-3, with 10 bases matching TRBD2. V shed 0 bases, J shed 4 bases, and the junction held 8 bases outside the gene matches. Germline CDR1 and CDR2: SGHRS and YFSETQ. There are 17 residues in the CDR3.

This clonotype was seen many times. The chain links TRBV4-1 to TRBJ1-6, with no clear D. This CDR3 contains 19 residues. The V gene's germline CDR1 is MGHRA and CDR2 YSYEKL. The V end was cut by 0 bases, the J end by 10 bases, with 25 bases between. The CDR3 coding sequence is TGCGCCAGCAGCCAAGATCAGTCATCGGTCATGGCTACCGACTCACCCCTCCACTTT. Translation gives CASSQDQSSVMATDSPLHF.

This clonotype has a count of ten or more. This chain connects TRBV6-2 or TRBV6-3 to TRBJ1-2; no definite D call. The CDR3 contains 15 residues. V lost 0 bases to trimming and J lost 8 bases, with 16 bases between them. Germline CDR1 is MNHEY and CDR2 is SVGEGT. The CDR3 coding sequence is TGTGCCAGCAGTTACTCCACAAGCGCAGGATCGGGCTACACCTTC. It is translated as CASSYSTSAGSGYTF.